These T cell receptor beta chains were read from a single sample in a study of cytomegalovirus exposure and HLA in healthy donors. The repertoire was sequenced with immunoSEQ multiplex PCR; TCRdb's copy has only in-frame clones and lacks some. This sample has about 110,000 clones; around 78% occur once, and the top ten carry around 1.3%. The sample taken for sequencing was PBMCs. These TCRs come from a woman younger than 45 in good health and CMV-seronegative. The CDR3 runs from the conserved cysteine through the conserved F or W. The D gene is left open where the match is weak. The listing skips clone size in some rows; elsewhere it reads once, few, many or a size class.

>TRBJ2-2|.|TRBV5-1|once
CASYDTNRVGELFF
TGCGCCAGCTACGATACGAACAGGGTCGGGGAGCTGTTTTTT
>TRBJ1-6|.|TRBV4-2|.
CASSQLGGRSPLHF
TGTGCCAGCAGCCAATTGGGAGGCCGTTCACCCCTCCACTTT
>TRBJ2-7|TRBD1|TRBV4-1|.
CASSPGGQGTAEQYF
TGCGCCAGCAGCCCGGGGGGACAGGGAACCGCCGAGCAGTACTTC
>TRBJ2-7|TRBD1|TRBV20-1|.
CSARVGQGEYF
TGCAGTGCTAGAGTCGGACAGGGGGAGTACTTC
>TRBJ1-2|.|TRBV29-1|.
CSVRTVLVNGYTF
TGCAGCGTCCGGACAGTCCTTGTTAATGGCTACACCTTC
>TRBJ1-2|.|TRBV4-3|.
CASSQDRGDSLGYTF
TGCGCCAGCAGCCAAGACCGAGGGGACTCTCTTGGCTACACCTTC
>TRBJ1-1|TRBD1|TRBV29-1|.
CSATGLRTEAFF
TGCAGCGCGACAGGGCTGAGGACTGAAGCTTTCTTT
>TRBJ2-7|.|TRBV5-6|.
CASSLGGAGSYEQYF
TGTGCCAGCAGCTTGGGCGGGGCCGGCTCCTACGAGCAGTACTTC
>TRBJ2-1|TRBD2|TRBV27|.
CARTSGNEQFF
TGTGCCAGGACTAGCGGGAATGAGCAGTTCTTC
>TRBJ1-1|TRBD1|TRBV6-5|.
CASSSGQGNTEAFF
TGTGCCAGCAGTTCAGGACAGGGGAACACTGAAGCTTTCTTT
>TRBJ1-4|TRBD1|TRBV28|.
CASRGTGAVKLFF
TGTGCCAGCCGCGGGACAGGGGCAGTGAAACTGTTTTTT
>TRBJ2-7|.|TRBV23-1|.
CASSQSYDQYF
TGCGCCAGCAGTCAATCCTACGATCAGTACTTC
>TRBJ2-7|TRBD2|TRBV5-6|.
CASRLRTSGSYEQYF
TGTGCCAGCAGATTAAGGACTAGCGGGAGCTACGAGCAGTACTTC
>TRBJ1-4|TRBD1|TRBV6-6|once
CASSTGQGSNEKLFF
TGTGCCAGCAGTACCGGACAGGGAAGTAATGAAAAACTGTTTTTT
>TRBJ1-2|.|TRBV11-2|.
CASSLVAGNYGYTF
TGTGCCAGCAGCTTAGTTGCGGGGAACTATGGCTACACCTTC
>TRBJ2-1|.|TRBV30|.
CAWSWQGYNEQFF
TGTGCTTGGAGTTGGCAGGGATACAATGAGCAGTTCTTC
>TRBJ1-3|.|TRBV28|.
CASSSQGSGGNTIYF
TGTGCCAGCAGTTCACAGGGTTCTGGTGGAAACACCATATATTTT
>TRBJ2-2|TRBD1|TRBV28|.
CASSRDRVTGELFF
TGTGCCAGCAGCCGGGACAGGGTCACCGGGGAGCTGTTTTTT
>TRBJ1-2|.|TRBV5-4|.
CASSVTANYGYTF
TGTGCCAGCAGCGTGACAGCTAACTATGGCTACACCTTC
>TRBJ2-2|TRBD1|TRBV11-3|few
CASSHEDRGTGELFF
TGTGCCAGCAGCCACGAGGACAGGGGAACCGGGGAGCTGTTTTTT
>TRBJ2-2|.|TRBV5-1|.
CASRNGTSNTGELFF
TGCGCCAGCAGAAACGGGACAAGCAACACCGGGGAGCTGTTTTTT
>TRBJ1-1|TRBD1|TRBV14|once
CASSQGLGQGKTEAFF
TGTGCCAGCAGCCAAGGACTAGGACAGGGAAAAACTGAAGCTTTCTTT
>TRBJ1-4|.|TRBV7-9|.
CASSSRQNIEKLFF
TGTGCCAGCAGCTCCCGACAGAATATTGAAAAACTGTTTTTT
>TRBJ2-7|TRBD2|TRBV19|.
CASKPSGSSYEQYF
TGTGCCAGTAAACCTAGCGGGAGCTCCTACGAGCAGTACTTC
>TRBJ1-2|TRBD1|TRBV9|.
CASSAGTVNYGYTF
TGTGCCAGCAGCGCTGGGACAGTTAACTATGGCTACACCTTC
>TRBJ2-3|TRBD1|TRBV4-3|.
CASSRRTGGGTDTQYF
TGCGCCAGCAGCCGAAGAACAGGGGGCGGCACAGATACGCAGTATTTT
>TRBJ2-1|.|TRBV4-3|few
CASSHRSADYNEQFF
TGCGCCAGCAGCCACCGGTCGGCGGATTACAATGAGCAGTTCTTC
>TRBJ2-7|.|TRBV10-3|few
CAISEDQLAGSYEQYF
TGTGCCATCAGTGAGGACCAGTTGGCAGGCTCCTACGAGCAGTACTTC
>TRBJ1-2|.|TRBV5-6|.
CASSLEAGLAF
TGTGCCAGCAGCTTGGAGGCAGGGTTAGCCTTC